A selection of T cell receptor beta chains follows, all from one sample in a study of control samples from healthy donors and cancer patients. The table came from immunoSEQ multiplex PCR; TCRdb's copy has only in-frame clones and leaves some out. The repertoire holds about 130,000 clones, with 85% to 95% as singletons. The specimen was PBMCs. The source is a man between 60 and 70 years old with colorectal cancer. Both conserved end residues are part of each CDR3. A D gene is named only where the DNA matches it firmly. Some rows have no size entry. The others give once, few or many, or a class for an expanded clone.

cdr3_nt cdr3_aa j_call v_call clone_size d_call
TGCGCCAGCACCCAGCAGGGGGCCTCTGGAAACACCATATATTTT CASTQQGASGNTIYF TRBJ1-3 TRBV5-1 NA TRBD1
TGCAGTGCTCCCCGGATGGGCGAGCAGTACTTC CSAPRMGEQYF TRBJ2-7 TRBV20-1 NA NA
TGTGCCAGCAGCCCACAGGCCATGAACACTGAAGCTTTCTTT CASSPQAMNTEAFF TRBJ1-1 TRBV7-9 NA NA
TGTGCCAGCTCACCACCTAGTCAGGGGGAAAACATTCAGTACTTC CASSPPSQGENIQYF TRBJ2-4 TRBV18 NA TRBD1
TGTGCCAGCAGCCCTAGCGGGGGCACAGATACGCAGTATTTT CASSPSGGTDTQYF TRBJ2-3 TRBV3-1/TRBV3-2 NA TRBD2
TGTGCCAGCAAATCGACAGGGAACAATCAGCCCCAGCATTTT CASKSTGNNQPQHF TRBJ1-5 TRBV6-5 NA TRBD1
TGTGCCAGCAGCCCACAGGGGAGGCGCGGCTACACCTTC CASSPQGRRGYTF TRBJ1-2 TRBV6-5 NA TRBD1
TGTGCCAGTAGTTTATTATCTGACCCCAACACTGAAGCTTTCTTT CASSLLSDPNTEAFF TRBJ1-1 TRBV19 NA NA
TGTGCCAGCAGTTACCCTTGGGATGCCACCGGGGAGCTGTTTTTT CASSYPWDATGELFF TRBJ2-2 TRBV6-6 NA NA
TGTGCCAGTAAACCAGGGACAGGGCGAAACACCATATATTTT CASKPGTGRNTIYF TRBJ1-3 TRBV19 once TRBD1
TGTGCCAGCAGCCAAGATCTCGTAACAGGAGCCTACGAGCAGTACTTC CASSQDLVTGAYEQYF TRBJ2-7 TRBV3-1/TRBV3-2 NA NA
TGTGCCAGCAGTCTGGACAGCGGCAATCAGCCCCAGCATTTT CASSLDSGNQPQHF TRBJ1-5 TRBV6-5 NA NA
TGTGCCAGCTCACCACCGGAGACAGGGCATAACTATGGCTACACCTTC CASSPPETGHNYGYTF TRBJ1-2 TRBV18 NA TRBD1
TGTGCCAGCAGTTCCTCGGCCGGGACAGAAGAGACCCAGTACTTC CASSSSAGTEETQYF TRBJ2-5 TRBV6-6 NA TRBD1
TGTGCCAGCAGCTTCCTGGGGGGGACTGAAGCTTTCTTT CASSFLGGTEAFF TRBJ1-1 TRBV5-5 NA NA
TGTGCCATCAGTGTAAGGACAGGGTCCGGAAACACCATATATTTT CAISVRTGSGNTIYF TRBJ1-3 TRBV10-3 NA TRBD1
TGTGCCAGCAGCTTAGAGGGCCCGGGGACCGGGGAGCTGTTTTTT CASSLEGPGTGELFF TRBJ2-2 TRBV7-2 NA NA
TGTGCCAGCACCAAAGGGCAGGGGGGAAATCAGCCCCAGCATTTT CASTKGQGGNQPQHF TRBJ1-5 TRBV2 NA TRBD1
TGCGCCAGCAGCCAAGAGGGGGGGGTTCCAGATACGCAGTATTTT CASSQEGGVPDTQYF TRBJ2-3 TRBV4-1 NA TRBD2
TGTGCCAGCAGCTTGGGAGAGTGGAGGGGGCCTGGCGGGGAGCTGTTTTTT CASSLGEWRGPGGELFF TRBJ2-2 TRBV7-6 NA NA
TGCGCCAGCAGCTTCGGACAGGGTACTGATACGCAGTATTTT CASSFGQGTDTQYF TRBJ2-3 TRBV5-1 NA TRBD1
TGCAGCGTTGATCGTGGGGCAGATACGCAGTATTTT CSVDRGADTQYF TRBJ2-3 TRBV29-1 NA NA